One sample yielded the 21 T cell receptor beta chains listed below, sequenced in a study of post-analysis software for immune sequencing data. Study results and caveats: Elevated frequency relative to controls characterized four to six TRBV segments in patients, TRBV5-6, TRBV5-1 and TRBV20-1 among them.

Every TCR beta cDNA library bore unique molecular identifiers. TCRdb reanalysed the PCR reads using MiXCR and keeps one entry per CDR3 protein. The sample shows 600,000 to 750,000 distinct CDR3 sequences, approximately 60% of them seen only once. No antigens are known for them. The source material was blood. These receptors originate from a girl aged 2 to 9 with multiple sclerosis.

The chain couples TRBV10-3 to TRBJ1-2; perhaps TRBD1 as D (5 bases). This CDR3 region has 15 residues. Germline lookup yields CDR1 ENHRY and CDR2 SYGVKD. Trimming left V 5 bases short and J 6 bases short, with 19 bases between. CDR3 loop: CAISRGYPGVHGYTF. The DNA for the CDR3 is TGTGCCATCAGTAGGGGCTACCCGGGAGTTCATGGCTACACCTTC.

The chain couples TRBV18 to TRBJ2-3; D remains ambiguous. Germline loops: CDR1 KGHSH, CDR2 LQKENI. This CDR3 has 13 amino acids. The CDR3 DNA is TGTGTCTGCTCGCTGATACAGACAGATACGCAGTATTTT. It translates to CVCSLIQTDTQYF.

V gene TRBV12-3 or TRBV12-4 combines with J gene TRBJ2-7, with D possibly being TRBD2 (5 bases). CDR3 size: 16 residues. Trimming cost V 6 bases and J 0 bases, with 18 bases left between them. CDR3 DNA sequence: TGTGCCAGCAGCCCCCACGTAACTAGGAGCTCCTACGAGCAGTACTTC. It encodes CASSPHVTRSSYEQYF.

V and J are TRBV28 and TRBJ2-4; 8 bases are shared with TRBD2. Matching the DNA end better, TRBJ2-7 makes the J call doubtful. CDR1 MDHEN and CDR2 SYDVKM come from the germline V gene. This CDR3 spans 13 amino acids. The CDR3 DNA sequence: TGTGCCAGCAAGCGGGGGAGCACGTACGAGCAGTACTTC. Its protein product is CASKRGSTYEQYF.

Only a few counts were recorded for this clonotype. The J gene is TRBJ2-7, the V gene TRBV4-2; TRBD1 or TRBD2 may be the D gene (6 bases each). V lost 2 bases to trimming and J lost 0 bases, with 11 bases between them. The CDR3 length is 15 residues. From germline, CDR1 is LGHNA and CDR2 YNFKEQ. The CDR3 DNA reads as TGTGCCAGCAGCCAATCTAGGGGGGCCTCCTACGAGCAGTACTTC. Translating it yields CASSQSRGASYEQYF.

V gene TRBV6-6 combines with J gene TRBJ2-1, with 11 bases that match TRBD2. CDR1 and CDR2 (germline): MNHNY, SVGAGI (reference sequence). The CDR3 extends over 16 amino acids. V was pared by 7 bases and J by 3 bases, with 8 bases of the junction left unmatched. The DNA for the CDR3 is TGTGCCAGCACCGGACTCACTAGCGGGGGCTACAATGAGCAGTTCTTC. This gives the protein CASTGLTSGGYNEQFF.

This rearrangement joins TRBV3-1 to TRBJ2-3; D not resolved. Germline CDR1 and CDR2: LGHDT and YNNKEL (reference sequence). V lost 1 base to trimming and J lost 1 base, with 6 bases between them. This CDR3 is 14 amino acids long. DNA of the CDR3: TGTGCCAGCAGCCAAGGCGCGCGCACAGATACGCAGTATTTT. It specifies CASSQGARTDTQYF.

This clonotype was counted only a few times. This rearrangement joins TRBV5-1 to TRBJ2-3; 11 bases are a match to TRBD2. Per the germline V gene, CDR1 is SGHRS and CDR2 is YFSETQ. The trim removed 3 bases at V and 0 bases at J, leaving 9 bases unmatched. This CDR3 region has 18 residues. The CDR3 DNA is TGCGCCAGCAGCTCGGGGACTAGCGGTTACTCTAGCACAGATACGCAGTATTTT. The encoded protein is CASSSGTSGYSSTDTQYF.

The V and J genes are TRBV20-1 and TRBJ2-3, with 8 bases aligning to TRBD2. V shed 5 bases and J 0 bases; nucleotides not matched to a gene: 16. CDR3 size: 18 residues. CDR1 and CDR2 (germline): DFQATT, SNEGSKA (reference sequence). CDR3 residues: CSALDVAGGPSSTDTQYF. In DNA, the CDR3 is TGCAGTGCTCTGGATGTCGCGGGGGGCCCTTCTAGCACAGATACGCAGTATTTT.

J is TRBJ1-2 and V is TRBV4-2, with D maybe TRBD1 (5 bases). V gave up 2 bases and J gave up 1 base, with 11 bases separating them. The CDR3 runs 15 residues. Germline V gives CDR1 LGHNA, CDR2 YNFKEQ. CDR3 nucleotides: TGTGCCAGCAGCCAAAACACTCAGGGTAACTATGGCTACACCTTC. Translated: CASSQNTQGNYGYTF.

Only a few counts were recorded for this clonotype. This CDR3 reads CASSLVGSGAGYGYTF. The DNA of the CDR3 is TGCGCCAGCAGCTTGGTAGGCTCCGGGGCCGGCTATGGCTACACCTTC. The V call is TRBV5-1, the J call TRBJ1-2, with D possibly being TRBD1 (5 bases). Trimming stripped 0 bases from V and 4 bases from J, with 16 bases between. This CDR3 spans 16 amino acids. CDR1 is SGHRS and CDR2 is YFSETQ in the germline V gene.

The chain uses TRBV5-1 and TRBJ2-5, with 8 nucleotides matching TRBD1. J lost 5 bases, V lost 1 base, and 10 bases had no gene match. The CDR3 covers 16 residues. CDR1 is SGHRS and CDR2 is YFSETQ in the germline V gene. The CDR3 region is CASSLTGQGNWETQYF. The DNA of the CDR3 is TGCGCCAGCAGCTTGACCGGACAGGGCAATTGGGAGACCCAGTACTTC.

This clonotype turned up a few times. For the CDR3, the DNA is TGCAGTGCTACGGACAAGCATCCCTACGAGCAGTACTTC. Encoded protein: CSATDKHPYEQYF. The V gene is TRBV20-1, the J gene TRBJ2-7; D possibly corresponds to TRBD1 (5 bases). Germline CDR1 is DFQATT and CDR2 is SNEGSKA (reference sequence). The ends were cut back, 4 bases at V and 2 bases at J, with 12 bases in the middle. The CDR3 contains 13 residues.

The table lists this clonotype with many counts. Sequence at one end of the junction differs from germline and may be a read error. V gene TRBV7-9 combines with J gene TRBJ1-1, with D unclear. Germline V CDR1 and CDR2: SEHNR, FQNEAQ (reference sequence). The CDR3 has 12 residues. CDR3 sequence: CASSPPNTEAFF. The CDR3 nucleotides are TGCGCCAGCAGTCCCCCAAACACTGAAGCTTTCTTT.

This clonotype was seen more than once but under ten times. The gene calls are TRBV5-1 and TRBJ1-5; the D is unclear. The germline V gene has CDR1 SGHRS and CDR2 YFSETQ. The CDR3 runs 14 residues. Trimming shortened V by 0 bases and J by 7 bases, and 11 bases separated the two germline ends. CDR3 bases: TGCGCCAGCAGCTTGGAGTCAGGCGGACAGCCCCAGCATTTT. Its translation is CASSLESGGQPQHF.

This clonotype turned up a few times. This rearrangement joins TRBV7-2 to TRBJ2-2; 12 bases are a match to TRBD2. The CDR3 covers 17 residues. Looked up from germline, CDR1 is SGHTA and CDR2 is FQGNSA. V lost 4 bases, J lost 8 bases, and 11 bases stayed unmatched. The DNA of the CDR3 is TGTGCCAGCAGCTCCCAGCTAGCGGGGGGGCTGTCTGGGGAGCTGTTTTTT. It translates to CASSSQLAGGLSGELFF.

The chain employs TRBV10-1 and TRBJ2-1, with a tentative D call TRBD2 (6 bases). The CDR3 is 13 residues long. V lost 0 bases and J lost 8, with 8 bases in between. Germline V gene sequence: CDR1 WNHNN, CDR2 SYGVQD (reference sequence). The CDR3 coding sequence is TGCGCCAGCAGTGAGTCTGGGGGGTATGAGCAGTTCTTC. This translates into CASSESGGYEQFF.

J is TRBJ2-1 and V is TRBV27; 8 positions match TRBD2. The CDR3 is 13 amino acids. CDR1 and CDR2 from the germline V gene are MNHEY and SMNVEV (reference sequence). The ends lost 6 bases at V and 8 bases at J; junction bases unmatched: 6. The CDR3 nucleotides read TGTGCCAGCAGCCAGCGGGAGAGGTATGAGCAGTTCTTC. Protein product: CASSQRERYEQFF.

This clonotype appeared a few times. The chain couples TRBV11-2 to TRBJ2-5, with D hard to call. The germline V gene has CDR1 SGHAT and CDR2 FQNNGV. The CDR3 contains 15 residues. Trimming stripped 2 bases from V and 5 bases from J, with 15 bases between. Here the CDR3 DNA reads TGTGCCAGCAGCTTAACATTGGGCTCCCCCGAGACCCAGTACTTC. Translated, it gives CASSLTLGSPETQYF.

V usage is TRBV21-1 and J usage is TRBJ2-5. TRBV21-1 is a pseudogene. The CDR3 consists of 14 residues. DNA of the CDR3: TGTGCCAGGAGACTGAAATCGTACCAAGAGACCCAGTACTTC. The encoded protein is CARRLKSYQETQYF.

This clonotype was found a few times. The gene calls are TRBV20-1 and TRBJ2-3; either TRBD1 or TRBD2 may supply D (6 bases each). Germline CDR1 is DFQATT and CDR2 is SNEGSKA (reference sequence). The V end was cut by 6 bases, the J end by 2 bases, with 15 bases between. The CDR3 length is 14 residues. Here the CDR3 reads CSALQGLITDTQYF. CDR3 DNA: TGCAGTGCCCTACAGGGACTGATCACAGATACGCAGTATTTT.